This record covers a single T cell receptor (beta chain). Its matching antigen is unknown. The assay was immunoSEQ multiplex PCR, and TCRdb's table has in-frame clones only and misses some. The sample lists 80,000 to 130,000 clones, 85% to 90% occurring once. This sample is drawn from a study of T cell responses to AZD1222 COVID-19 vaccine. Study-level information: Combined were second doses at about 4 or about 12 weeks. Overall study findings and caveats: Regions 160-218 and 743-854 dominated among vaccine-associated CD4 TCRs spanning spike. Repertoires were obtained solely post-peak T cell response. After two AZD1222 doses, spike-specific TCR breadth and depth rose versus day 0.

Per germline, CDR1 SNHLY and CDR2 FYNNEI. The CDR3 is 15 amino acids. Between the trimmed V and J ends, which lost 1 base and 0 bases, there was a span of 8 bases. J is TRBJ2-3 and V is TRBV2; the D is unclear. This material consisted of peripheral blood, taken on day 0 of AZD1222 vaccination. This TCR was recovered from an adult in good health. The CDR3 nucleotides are TGTGCCAGCAGTGAAGAGAGCAGTAGCACAGATACGCAGTATTTT. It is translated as CASSEESSSTDTQYF.